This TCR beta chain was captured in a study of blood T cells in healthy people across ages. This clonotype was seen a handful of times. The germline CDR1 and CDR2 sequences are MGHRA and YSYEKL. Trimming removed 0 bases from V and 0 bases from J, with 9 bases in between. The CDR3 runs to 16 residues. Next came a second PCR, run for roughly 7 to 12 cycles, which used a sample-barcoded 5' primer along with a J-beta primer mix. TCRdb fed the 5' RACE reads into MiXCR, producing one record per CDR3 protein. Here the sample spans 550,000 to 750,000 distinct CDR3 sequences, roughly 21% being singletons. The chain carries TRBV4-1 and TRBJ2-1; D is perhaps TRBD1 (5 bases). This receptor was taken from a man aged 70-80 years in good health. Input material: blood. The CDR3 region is CASSQDVRGSYNEQFF. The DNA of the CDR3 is TGCGCCAGCAGCCAAGATGTTAGGGGCTCCTACAATGAGCAGTTCTTC.